This T cell receptor (beta chain) is from a study of OX40 agonist ivuxolimab in advanced cancers. The assay was immunoSEQ multiplex PCR, and TCRdb's table has in-frame clones only and misses some. The sample has about 96,000 clones, about 80% seen once; the top ten hold roughly 5.8%. This clone was recorded only once. This specimen was CD4+ or CD8+ T cells sorted from blood, taken in a trial of the OX40 agonist ivuxolimab. The TCR originated in an adult with an advanced solid tumor such as melanoma, head and neck, liver or kidney cancer.

The CDR3 protein is CAWTQDSPLHF. As DNA, the CDR3 is TGTGCCTGGACTCAGGATTCACCCCTCCACTTT. The gene calls are TRBV30 and TRBJ1-6; D gene unclear. Germline CDR1 and CDR2: GTSNPN and SVGIG (reference sequence). The V end was cut by 4 bases, the J end by 8 bases, with 6 bases between. CDR3 length: 11 residues. Variable domain in full (rest from reference TRBV30 and TRBJ1-6): SQTIHQWPATLVQPVGSPLSLECTVEGTSNPNLYWYRQAAGRGLQLLFYSVGIGQISSEVPQNLSASRPQDRQFILSSKKLLLSDSGFYLCAWTQDSPLHFGNGTRLTVT.